The next 15 T cell receptor beta chains were all read from a single sample in a study of T cells in Graves' hyperthyroidism and ophthalmopathy. Researchers took RNA transcripts and amplified the TCR beta CDR3 regions from them. The study used the HTBI primer set for a first-round RT-PCR of the TCR CDR3. In TCRdb, the multiplex PCR reads were re-called with MiXCR into one record per CDR3 protein. The sample carries 550,000 to 600,000 distinct CDR3 sequences, just over 45% recorded once. The specimen sequenced was peripheral blood or thyroid tissue (not recorded which). All receptors come from an adult woman with Graves' disease, either hyperthyroidism or ophthalmopathy (not recorded which).

The V gene is TRBV5-5, the J gene TRBJ1-5; D is perhaps TRBD1 (5 bases). Trimming shortened V by 4 bases and J by 2 bases, and 16 bases separated the two germline ends. Germline V gene sequence: CDR1 SGHKS, CDR2 YYEKEE (reference sequence). The length of the CDR3 is 16 residues. Here the CDR3 reads CASSPTTVRGNQPQHF. CDR3 in DNA: TGTGCCAGCAGCCCGACGACAGTGAGGGGCAATCAGCCCCAGCATTTT.

This sequence joins TRBV27 and TRBJ1-4; maybe TRBD1 (5 bases). This CDR3 has 17 residues. V gave up 6 bases and J gave up 5 bases, with 22 bases separating them. The V gene's germline CDR1 is MNHEY and CDR2 SMNVEV (reference sequence). The CDR3 nucleotides read TGTGCCAGCAGCCCCCTGAAAGTACAGCGGGGGAATGAAAAACTGTTTTTT. It is translated as CASSPLKVQRGNEKLFF. Based on the CDR3 plus reference TRBV27 and TRBJ1-4, the full variable domain is EAQVTQNPRYLITVTGKKLTVTCSQNMNHEYMSWYRQDPGLGLRQIYYSMNVEVTDKGDVPEGYKVSRKEKRNFPLILESPSPNQTSLYFCASSPLKVQRGNEKLFFGSGTQLSVL.

Worth noting for this clonotype: A junction end diverges from the germline sequence, so it may reflect a read error. The CDR3: CAGSWGGSNRPQHF. In DNA form, the CDR3 reads TGTGCCGGCAGCTGGGGGGGGAGCAATCGGCCCCAGCATTTT. The gene calls are TRBV7-9 and TRBJ1-5; weak D call: TRBD1 (5 bases). Germline CDR1 reads SEHNR; CDR2 reads FQNEAQ (reference sequence). The CDR3 contains 14 residues.

The CDR3 region has the DNA TGTGCCACCAGTGAGAAAGCCAACAGGGGGACCGCTAATGAAAAACTGTTTTTT. Translating gives CATSEKANRGTANEKLFF. V gene TRBV24-1 combines with J gene TRBJ1-4; 8 bases agree with TRBD1. V gave up 4 bases and J gave up 3 bases; unmatched junction bases: 12. CDR1 KGHDR and CDR2 SFDVKD come from the germline V gene. The CDR3 spans 18 residues.

This clonotype has just one count. Written as DNA, the CDR3 is TGTGCCAGCACATCTCGGGGGACGGGCGTCGGGGAGCTGTTTTTT. Its protein product is CASTSRGTGVGELFF. The rearrangement joins TRBV2 to TRBJ2-2; D is possibly TRBD2 (6 bases). V lost 7 bases and J lost 7, with 19 bases in between. The length of the CDR3 is 15 residues. In germline, CDR1 is SNHLY, CDR2 FYNNEI.

A few counts support this clonotype. V usage is TRBV6-5 and J usage is TRBJ2-5, with 10 bases matching TRBD1. Germline V gene sequence: CDR1 MNHEY, CDR2 SVGAGI. The junction had 16 bases not matched to a gene; V was cut back by 10 bases and J by 5 bases. The CDR3 runs 16 residues. The CDR3 sequence: CAISQQTGGFVETQYF. The CDR3 coding sequence is TGTGCCATCAGCCAACAGACAGGGGGCTTCGTCGAGACCCAGTACTTC.

In its sample, this clonotype was seen once. The chain is built from TRBV9 and TRBJ2-2, with 7 bases matching TRBD1. The germline V gene encodes CDR1 SGDLS and CDR2 YYNGEE. With 2 bases clipped from V and 3 bases from J, the junction kept 10 bases outside the gene matches. CDR3 size: 17 residues. The CDR3, as DNA: TGTGCCAGCAGCGTTCCCGGGGCAGGGGGAGACACCGGGGAGCTGTTTTTT. Residues: CASSVPGAGGDTGELFF.

The rearrangement links TRBV7-6 to TRBJ2-7; TRBD2 might be the D (5 bases). This CDR3 spans 15 amino acids. Per the germline V gene, CDR1 is SGHVS and CDR2 is FNYEAQ. The V gene lost 6 bases and the J gene lost 3 bases, with 18 bases spanning the gap. CDR3 loop: CASSSEGTRRYEQYF. The CDR3 region has the DNA TGTGCCAGCAGTTCAGAGGGAACTAGGCGCTACGAGCAGTACTTC.

V gene TRBV2 combines with J gene TRBJ1-2; D unclear. This CDR3 spans 12 amino acids. Trimming cost V 2 bases and J 4 bases, with 5 bases left between them. From germline, CDR1 is SNHLY and CDR2 FYNNEI. The chain's CDR3 is CASSEQTYGYTF. For the CDR3, the DNA is TGTGCCAGCAGTGAACAGACCTATGGCTACACCTTC.

This clonotype was seen repeatedly, ten times or more. Here the CDR3 DNA reads TGCGCCAGCACGCCAGGGACAGTCTATAATCAGCCCCAGCATTTT. Amino acid sequence: CASTPGTVYNQPQHF. The chain employs TRBV4-1 and TRBJ1-5; 7 positions agree with TRBD1. After removal of 7 bases from V and 4 bases from J, the junction contained 10 bases not matched to a gene. CDR1 and CDR2 (germline): MGHRA, YSYEKL. This CDR3 has 15 amino acids.

With respect to this clonotype: The conserved phenylalanine or tryptophan is not found at the CDR3 terminus, so this likely reflects a read error. The limits of the CDR3 on the DNA are not certain, so only TCRdb's listed CDR3 is given. V gene TRBV15 combines with J gene TRBJ1-3. In germline, CDR1 is LNHNV, CDR2 YYDKDF (reference sequence). The CDR3 is 8 amino acids long, termini counted. CDR3 residues: CATSGKRV.

V usage is TRBV19 and J usage is TRBJ1-5, with D maybe TRBD1 (6 bases). V shed 7 bases and J shed 2 bases, with 15 bases lying between them. CDR1 is LNHDA, CDR2 SQIVND, per germline (reference sequence). The CDR3 has 15 amino acids. The CDR3 spells CASKLTGSGNQPQHF. The CDR3 DNA sequence: TGTGCCAGTAAACTAACAGGGAGCGGCAATCAGCCCCAGCATTTT.

To note about this clonotype: A read error may be the cause here, since a much bigger clone is one base away. The chain joins TRBV20-1 to TRBJ2-7; 9 bases map to TRBD1. This CDR3 is 14 amino acids long. Trimming took 7 bases from V and 2 from J; bases not matched to a gene: 9. Germline lookup yields CDR1 DFQATT and CDR2 SNEGSKA (reference sequence). CDR3: CSDSRRTGAYEQYF. In nucleotides, the CDR3 is TGCAGTGACAGTAGGCGGACAGGGGCCTACGAGCAGTACTTC.

CDR3 protein: CASSLRLQGPTGELFF. The DNA of the CDR3 is TGCGCCAGCAGCTTGAGGTTACAGGGACCTACCGGGGAGCTGTTTTTT. V is TRBV5-1 and J is TRBJ2-2; D may be TRBD1 (6 bases). From germline, CDR1 is SGHRS and CDR2 YFSETQ. The germline V and J ends were trimmed by 1 base and 5 bases, with 15 bases remaining between them. This CDR3 has 16 amino acids.

This clonotype was recorded at least ten times. The DNA for the CDR3 is TGTGCCAGCAGCCGCACCGGGACAGAAATCAGAAACACCATATATTTT. This gives the protein CASSRTGTEIRNTIYF. This chain links TRBV13 with TRBJ1-3; 7 bases fit TRBD1. The CDR3 is made up of 16 amino acids. Germline values: CDR1 PRHDT, CDR2 FYEKMQ (reference sequence). The V gene end was trimmed by 5 bases and the J gene end by 5 bases; junction bases not matched to a gene: 12.